Given below is one T cell receptor beta chain in context. Its antigen is not identified. This specimen belongs to a study of T-cell reconstitution after alpha-beta-depleted transplantation in children. Study results and limitations: Some patients' high day-60 TCRbeta diversity was traced to surviving recipient T cells and thymic progenitors. T-cell counts and diversity at one year post-transplant came mainly from newly produced T cells. Two months or so post-transplant, alpha-beta T cells reportedly derived from several hundred expanded graft clones.

The CDR3 spans 14 residues. Deletions cut 6 bases from V and 2 bases from J, with 12 bases between. The V gene's germline CDR1 is LNHDA and CDR2 SQIVND (reference sequence). Unique molecular identifiers tagged the TCRbeta library. TCRdb reprocessed the PCR reads with MiXCR, giving one entry per CDR3 protein. The sample yields around 90,000 distinct CDR3 sequences, roughly 15% seen once. This receptor was obtained from a male patient aged 2-10 years who had a stem cell transplant for acute lymphoblastic leukemia, so the T cells may come from the graft donor. The sample was PBMCs, mostly from graft donor cells, taken 180 days after TCRalphabeta/CD19-depleted stem cell transplant. The chain joins TRBV19 to TRBJ2-3; D possibly corresponds to TRBD1 (6 bases). The CDR3 loop reads CASRKDRTTDTQYF. The CDR3 DNA sequence: TGTGCCAGTAGAAAGGACAGAACCACAGATACGCAGTATTTT.